The rows below give T cell receptor beta chains drawn from one sample of a study of early T cells in non-severe SARS-CoV-2 infection. One entry per CDR3 protein, called by TCRdb with MiXCR from the 5' RACE reads. Of about 100,000 distinct CDR3 sequences in the sample, roughly an eighth are singletons; the top ten hold 2% to 2.5%. Sequencing was done on a sample of whole blood. These receptor sequences come from an adult who was a healthcare worker with PCR-confirmed SARS-CoV-2 infection or an uninfected control (not recorded which). Both conserved end residues are part of each CDR3. A D gene is named only where the DNA matches it firmly. Clone size is not always given. Where it is, it says once, few, many or a class for expanded clones.

clone size,J gene,D gene,V gene,CDR3 DNA,CDR3 protein
few,TRBJ2-6,TRBD1,TRBV12-3/TRBV12-4,TGTGCCAGCAGTCCCCAGGTAGCCGGGACAGGAAATGTCCTGACTTTC,CASSPQVAGTGNVLTF
many,TRBJ1-1,.,TRBV5-1,TGCGCCAGCAGCTTGGACAGAGGCACTGAAGCTTTCTTT,CASSLDRGTEAFF
few,TRBJ2-7,.,TRBV20-1,TGCAGTGCTTCCCGGGACACCCCGACGTGGGGCGAGCAGTACTTC,CSASRDTPTWGEQYF
many,TRBJ2-3,TRBD2,TRBV28,TGTGCCAGCAGCTTAGCCCAGCGGGGGGGCCCGCGGGGAGATACGCAGTATTTT,CASSLAQRGGPRGDTQYF
few,TRBJ2-5,.,TRBV11-2,TGTGCCAGCAGCTTTAACAGGGTTGGGGCCGAGACCCAGTACTTC,CASSFNRVGAETQYF
few,TRBJ1-1,.,TRBV12-3/TRBV12-4,TGTGCCAGCAGTTTAACAAAGGGCACTGAAGCTTTCTTT,CASSLTKGTEAFF
few,TRBJ1-4,TRBD1,TRBV12-3/TRBV12-4,TGTGCCAGCAGGGGACAGGCTCTAAATGAAAAACTGTTTTTT,CASRGQALNEKLFF
few,TRBJ2-2,.,TRBV7-9,TGTGCCAGCAGCCGTGAGCGGACCGGGGAGCTGTTTTTT,CASSRERTGELFF
few,TRBJ1-2,.,TRBV25-1,TGTGCCAGCAGTGAACCGATCACCTTC,CASSEPITF
many,TRBJ2-2,.,TRBV11-2,TGTGCCAGCAGCCACCCGATACGGCCGCCCACCGGGGAGCTGTTTTTT,CASSHPIRPPTGELFF
.,TRBJ1-3,.,TRBV3-1,TGTGCCAGCAGCCAGTCGGCTACAGGGAACTCTGGAAACACCATATATTTT,CASSQSATGNSGNTIYF
many,TRBJ2-1,TRBD2,TRBV4-1,TGCGCCAGCAGCCACCCCCGGGGGGGAATGGGCTCCTACAATGAGCAGTTCTTC,CASSHPRGGMGSYNEQFF
many,TRBJ2-5,.,TRBV27,TGTGCCAGCAGTCCTCTTTTTACGGGAGAGACCCAGTACTTC,CASSPLFTGETQYF
.,TRBJ2-1,.,TRBV5-1,TGCGCCAGCAGCTTGGACGGGCGCCATGAGCAGTTCTTC,CASSLDGRHEQFF
many,TRBJ2-5,.,TRBV20-1,TGCAGTGCCGGCGGAGGGGGCGAAGGAGAGACCCAGTACTTC,CSAGGGGEGETQYF
many,TRBJ2-7,TRBD1,TRBV24-1,TGTGCCACGGCGCCTCTGGACAGGCCCTACGAGCAGTACTTC,CATAPLDRPYEQYF
many,TRBJ2-3,.,TRBV11-2,TGTGCCAGCAGCTTCTCCCCGGATACGCAGTATTTT,CASSFSPDTQYF
few,TRBJ1-3,TRBD1,TRBV7-2,TGTGCCAGCAGCCGCAGGGGGGGGCCTAGCTCTGGAAACACCATATATTTT,CASSRRGGPSSGNTIYF
many,TRBJ1-2,.,TRBV4-1,TGCGCCAGCAGCCAAGATCCTTCTCCGGGATATGGCTACACCTTC,CASSQDPSPGYGYTF
.,TRBJ1-1,TRBD1,TRBV6-2/TRBV6-3,TGTGCCAGCAGTTACTCTTGGACAGGGAACACTGAAGCTTTCTTT,CASSYSWTGNTEAFF
many,TRBJ2-7,.,TRBV5-6,TGTGCCAGCAGCCCCCCGAGGGGAGAGCAGTACTTC,CASSPPRGEQYF
.,TRBJ2-3,TRBD1,TRBV27,TGTGCCAGCAGACCGGGACAGCCCCAAGGAAGGCAGTATTTT,CASRPGQPQGRQYF
few,TRBJ1-4,.,TRBV5-1,TGCGCCAGCAGCTGGGGGTCCGGGCAATATAATGAAAAACTGTTTTTT,CASSWGSGQYNEKLFF
few,TRBJ2-7,.,TRBV28,TGTGCCAGCAGGTCCAATGGGGTACGCTACGAGCAGTACTTC,CASRSNGVRYEQYF
.,TRBJ1-6,.,TRBV5-1,TGCGCCAGCAGCTCGGACCGCACTAATTCACCCCTCCACTTT,CASSSDRTNSPLHF
many,TRBJ1-2,.,TRBV7-9,TGTGCCAGCAGCTTAGAAGGGTTTGGCTACACCTTC,CASSLEGFGYTF
.,TRBJ2-1,TRBD2,TRBV11-1,TGTGCCAGCAGCTTGAGCGGGGGGAAACACAATGAGCAGTTCTTC,CASSLSGGKHNEQFF
once,TRBJ1-1,.,TRBV15,TGTGCCACCAGACGACAGAACACTGAAGCTTTCTTT,CATRRQNTEAFF
many,TRBJ2-7,TRBD1,TRBV7-6,TGTGCCAGCAGCCCTCGGGACAGAACATACTACGAGCAGTACTTC,CASSPRDRTYYEQYF
many,TRBJ1-1,.,TRBV27,TGTGCCAGCAGTCCACGGATGGGAGGGGAAGCTTTCTTT,CASSPRMGGEAFF
few,TRBJ1-6,TRBD1,TRBV7-2,TGTGCCAGCAGCTTTGCGACAGGGGGGGAATCACCCCTCCACTTT,CASSFATGGESPLHF